This TCR beta chain appears in the sequencing data of a study of blood T cells in healthy people across ages. Study outcomes and limitations: Since the PBMCs were unsorted, naive and antigen-experienced cells could not be conclusively compared. Age showed a roughly linear inverse relationship with TCR beta diversity per million T cells.

J lost 6 bases, V lost 5 bases, and 10 bases had no gene match. The germline gives CDR1 LGHNA, CDR2 YNFKEQ. The CDR3 totals 15 residues. This clonotype was found once. What it recognizes is unknown. Through a sample-barcoded 5' primer and a J-beta primer mix, a second PCR was run for roughly 6 to 11 cycles. TCRdb reanalysed the 5' RACE reads using MiXCR and keeps one entry per CDR3 protein. The table records fewer than 2,000,000 distinct CDR3 sequences, about 35% of them present only once. Drawn from each donor were ten milliliters of peripheral blood. No fewer than 7 million PBMCs went into each sample.

The chain employs TRBV4-2 and TRBJ2-7, with 10 bases identical to TRBD2. Sequences were obtained from blood. This clonotype was obtained from a woman aged 25 to 39 in good health. CDR3 DNA: TGTGCCAGCAGCTCAGGCAGCGGGGGGGCTGGCGAGCAGTACTTC. It encodes CASSSGSGGAGEQYF.